The 5 T cell receptor beta chains reported below all come from one sample, sequenced in a study of vaccination and CD4 T cells after COVID-19. The treatment: roughly nine-day PBMC culture with coronavirus spike peptide pools or control peptides (ViraFEST assay). Antigens of these TCRs are unknown. Oncomine TCR Beta short-read sequencing was applied to DNA from cultured CD4+ T cells. MiXCR, run by TCRdb on the PCR reads, gives a single entry per CDR3 protein. The table has 15,000 to 20,000 distinct CDR3 sequences, roughly half seen once. Sequences were obtained from CD4+ T cells from blood, cultured in vitro. The source of these receptors is a human donor who had recovered from COVID-19.

This rearrangement joins TRBV7-2 to TRBJ2-7; perhaps TRBD1 as D (6 bases). V dropped 5 bases and J dropped 8 bases, with 22 bases sitting between them. The CDR3 runs to 15 residues. Germline assignment: CDR1 SGHTA and CDR2 FQGNSA. The CDR3 sequence: CASSRRGQGTWKQYF. CDR3 DNA: TGTGCCAGCAGCCGCCGGGGTCAGGGGACCTGGAAGCAGTACTTC.

The V call is TRBV6-2 or TRBV6-3, the J call TRBJ1-5; D is possibly TRBD1 (5 bases). With 2 bases removed from V and 5 bases from J, the gap between germline ends came to 10 bases. Germline V gene lookup returns CDR1 MNHEY and CDR2 SVGEGT. The length of the CDR3 is 14 residues. The DNA for the CDR3 is TGTGCCAGCAGTTACGACACAGGATATCAGCCCCAGCATTTT. Its protein product is CASSYDTGYQPQHF.

The J gene is TRBJ2-1, the V gene TRBV28, with 12 bases matching TRBD2. With V trimmed by 3 bases and J by 10 bases, 7 bases remained unmatched. Germline V CDR1 and CDR2: MDHEN, SYDVKM. This CDR3 contains 15 residues. The CDR3 spells CASSFSGLAGFEQFF. CDR3 nucleotide sequence: TGTGCCAGCAGTTTCTCGGGACTAGCGGGCTTCGAGCAGTTCTTC.

This sequence joins TRBV2 and TRBJ1-1; TRBD1 matches at 12 bases. Trimming at V came to 6 bases and at J to 4 bases, leaving 12 bases not matched to a gene. Germline V gene lookup returns CDR1 SNHLY and CDR2 FYNNEI. CDR3 length equals 17 residues. The CDR3 protein is CASRVGGTGGVSTEAFF. The DNA for the CDR3 is TGTGCCAGCAGGGTAGGAGGGACAGGGGGCGTCAGCACTGAAGCTTTCTTT.

The chain joins TRBV23-1 to TRBJ1-1, with a possible D match to TRBD1 (5 bases). Being an ORF, TRBV23-1 has a function that is uncertain. The CDR3 has 16 residues. Between the trimmed V and J ends, which lost 6 bases and 2 bases, there was a span of 19 bases. The CDR3 DNA reads as TGCGCCAGCAGCTCCCGCGTATGGGGCGTCAACACTGAAGCTTTCTTT. This encodes CASSSRVWGVNTEAFF.